This is a list of T cell receptor beta chains from one sample in a study of beta chain features in type 1 diabetes. Only in-frame clones appear in the TCRdb table, and some are missing; sequencing was by immunoSEQ multiplex PCR. The sample includes about 470,000 clones, 25% to 35% of them seen just once. The sample comprised naive CD4+ T cells from blood. The source of these receptors is a man between 18 and 35 years old in good health. Each CDR3 is given with its conserved first and last residue. The order of the fields is clone size, J gene, D gene, V gene, CDR3 protein, CDR3 DNA. A D gene is named only where the DNA matches it firmly. Clone size is shown for a subset of rows, as once, few, many or a class of expanded clone.

>-|TRBJ2-3|TRBD2|TRBV29-1
CSGARGSPPDTQYF
TGCAGCGGTGCGCGCGGGAGCCCCCCAGATACGCAGTATTTT
>-|TRBJ2-5|-|TRBV29-1
CSVEGLGRETQYF
TGCAGCGTTGAAGGACTAGGCCGCGAGACCCAGTACTTC
>-|TRBJ2-2|TRBD2|TRBV30
CAWSVFGLAEEPAGELFF
TGTGCCTGGAGTGTGTTCGGACTAGCGGAGGAACCCGCCGGGGAGCTGTTTTTT
>-|TRBJ2-5|TRBD1|TRBV5-1
CASSFGTATSQETQYF
TGCGCCAGCAGCTTTGGGACAGCCACTTCCCAAGAGACCCAGTACTTC
>-|TRBJ1-4|-|TRBV7-2
CASSPAGRRANEKLFF
TGTGCCAGCAGCCCGGCAGGGCGTAGAGCTAATGAAAAACTGTTTTTT
>few|TRBJ2-5|-|TRBV5-4
CASSLGPASQYF
TGTGCCAGCAGCTTGGGCCCGGCGTCCCAGTACTTC
>few|TRBJ1-3|-|TRBV29-1
CSAGEAGNTIYF
TGCAGCGCAGGGGAGGCTGGAAACACCATATATTTT
>few|TRBJ2-3|TRBD2|TRBV30
CAWSLASGSPTQYF
TGTGCCTGGAGTTTGGCCAGCGGGAGCCCCACGCAGTATTTT
>-|TRBJ2-1|-|TRBV29-1
CSVNRAYNEQFF
TGCAGCGTGAACCGGGCCTACAATGAGCAGTTCTTC
>few|TRBJ2-1|-|TRBV7-7
CASSLVVGSWDEQFF
TGTGCTAGCAGCTTAGTCGTGGGGTCTTGGGATGAGCAGTTCTTC
>few|TRBJ2-3|-|TRBV4-3
CASSQGWGPPDTQYF
TGCGCCAGCAGCCAAGGTTGGGGGCCCCCAGATACGCAGTATTTT
>-|TRBJ2-7|-|TRBV25-1
CASSPLEGTRTLYF
TGTGCCAGCAGTCCCCTAGAGGGGACAAGGACCTTGTACTTC
>few|TRBJ2-3|-|TRBV30
CAWSVLRITDTQYF
TGTGCCTGGAGTGTACTTAGGATCACAGATACGCAGTATTTT
>-|TRBJ1-1|TRBD1|TRBV6-5
CASSRDSMNTEAFF
TGTGCCAGCAGCAGGGACAGTATGAACACTGAAGCTTTCTTT
>-|TRBJ2-7|-|TRBV30
CAWSPISYEQYF
TGTGCCTGGAGTCCGATTTCCTACGAGCAGTACTTC
>-|TRBJ2-1|-|TRBV25-1
CASSEGLVQFF
TGTGCCAGCAGTGAGGGGCTAGTGCAGTTCTTC
>few|TRBJ2-3|-|TRBV29-1
CSVDGLAQYF
TGCAGCGTTGATGGACTGGCGCAGTATTTT
>-|TRBJ2-5|-|TRBV30
CAGGRTSYQETQYF
TGTGCCGGGGGGCGGACCTCGTACCAAGAGACCCAGTACTTC
>-|TRBJ2-1|-|TRBV7-9
CASSPLGANEQFF
TGTGCCAGCAGTCCCCTAGGGGCCAATGAGCAGTTCTTC
>-|TRBJ2-3|TRBD1|TRBV9
CASSAGTGDTQYF
TGTGCCAGCAGCGCCGGGACAGGGGATACGCAGTATTTT
>-|TRBJ1-1|TRBD1|TRBV11-2
CASGQGPNTEAFF
TGTGCCAGCGGACAGGGCCCGAACACTGAAGCTTTCTTT
>few|TRBJ2-5|TRBD1|TRBV5-1
CASATGQAETQYF
TGCGCCAGCGCCACGGGACAGGCCGAGACCCAGTACTTC
>few|TRBJ1-2|TRBD1|TRBV30
CAWGQGNYGYTF
TGTGCCTGGGGACAGGGGAACTATGGCTACACCTTC
>-|TRBJ1-1|-|TRBV30
CAWRQRLNTEAFF
TGTGCCTGGAGACAGAGATTGAACACTGAAGCTTTCTTT
>-|TRBJ2-1|TRBD2|TRBV11-1
CASSLVRLAGYNEQFF
TGTGCCAGCAGCTTAGTAAGGCTAGCGGGCTACAATGAGCAGTTCTTC
>few|TRBJ2-3|-|TRBV25-1
CASSEYEPSTDTQYF
TGTGCCAGCAGTGAATATGAGCCTAGCACAGATACGCAGTATTTT
>-|TRBJ2-3|-|TRBV20-1
CRAGADTQYF
TGCAGAGCTGGGGCAGATACGCAGTATTTT
>few|TRBJ2-3|TRBD2|TRBV29-1
CSAAGFWTSSTDTQYF
TGCAGCGCCGCGGGATTCTGGACTAGCAGCACAGATACGCAGTATTTT
>-|TRBJ2-7|-|TRBV7-8
CASSLVGHSSYEQYF
TGTGCCAGCAGCTTAGTGGGGCACAGCTCCTACGAGCAGTACTTC
>few|TRBJ2-5|-|TRBV4-1
CASSQDRGLTVQETQYF
TGCGCCAGCAGCCAAGACAGGGGATTGACAGTACAAGAGACCCAGTACTTC